This T cell receptor (beta chain) derives from a study of CD8 T cells in Susac syndrome. The CDR3 consists of 17 residues. With V trimmed by 5 bases and J by 0 bases, 6 bases remained unmatched. Germline V gives CDR1 SSHAT, CDR2 FNYEAQ (reference sequence). cDNA came from about 0.46 to 1 ug RNA primed by random hexamers. A multiplex approach, immunoSEQ multiplex PCR, amplified TCR beta CDR3 across 54 Vbeta and 13 Jbeta. MiXCR was run by TCRdb on the immunoSEQ multiplex PCR reads, yielding one entry per CDR3 protein. The sample includes some 170,000 distinct CDR3 sequences, 80% to 95% of them seen just once.

The receptor's source is a human donor in good health. This chain uses TRBV7-7 with TRBJ2-1; 11 bases map to TRBD2. The sample comprised CD4+ T cells from PBMCs. This CDR3 is CASSPTSGVSSYNEQFF. The CDR3 nucleotides are TGTGCCAGCAGCCCGACTAGCGGGGTGAGCTCCTACAATGAGCAGTTCTTC.